This T cell receptor beta chain came from a study of blood T cells in healthy people across ages. Sample-barcoded 5' priming and a J-beta primer mix drove a second PCR of 7 to 11 cycles. Researchers report that a template-switch adaptor with 12 random nucleotides tagged each cDNA molecule. A single record per CDR3 protein comes from TCRdb applying MiXCR to the 5' RACE reads. The sample yields 1.5 million to 2 million distinct CDR3 sequences, about 28% seen once. Study conclusions and caveats: Diversity estimates from one million T cells were considered underestimates.

Only a few counts were recorded for this clonotype. Its specificity is not known. Each sample yielded at least 5.5 micrograms of PBMC total RNA. This CDR3 has 14 residues. Germline lookup yields CDR1 SQVTM and CDR2 ANQGSEA. V shed 4 bases and J shed 1 base, with 11 bases lying between them. V gene TRBV29-1 combines with J gene TRBJ2-1; tentatively, D is TRBD2 (6 bases). This sequence originates from a woman aged 25 to 45 in good health. Source material: blood. The CDR3 nucleotides are TGCAGCGTTGCGAGCGGGTTATCCTACAATGAGCAGTTCTTC. Its protein is CSVASGLSYNEQFF.